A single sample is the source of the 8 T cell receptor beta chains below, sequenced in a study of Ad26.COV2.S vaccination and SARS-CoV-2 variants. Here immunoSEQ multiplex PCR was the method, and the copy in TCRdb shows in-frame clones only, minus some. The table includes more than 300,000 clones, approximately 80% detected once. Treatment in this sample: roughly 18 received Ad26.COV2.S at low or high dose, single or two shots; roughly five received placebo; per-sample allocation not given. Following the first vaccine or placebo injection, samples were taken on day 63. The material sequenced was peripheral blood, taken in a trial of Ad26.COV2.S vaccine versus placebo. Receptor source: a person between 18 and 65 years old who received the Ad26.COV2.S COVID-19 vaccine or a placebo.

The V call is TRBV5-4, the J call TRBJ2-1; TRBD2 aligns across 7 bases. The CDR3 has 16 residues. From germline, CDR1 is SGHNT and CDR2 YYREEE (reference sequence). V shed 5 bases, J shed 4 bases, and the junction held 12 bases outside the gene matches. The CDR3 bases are TGTGCCAGCAGAACCCAGCGCGGGGAGGGGTACAATGAGCAGTTCTTC. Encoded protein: CASRTQRGEGYNEQFF.

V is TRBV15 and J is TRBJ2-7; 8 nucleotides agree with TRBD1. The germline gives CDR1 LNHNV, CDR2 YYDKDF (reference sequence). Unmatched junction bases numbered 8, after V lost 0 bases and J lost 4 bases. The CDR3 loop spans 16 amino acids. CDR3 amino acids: CATSRENAGGGYEQYF. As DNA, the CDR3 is TGTGCCACCAGCAGAGAAAATGCAGGGGGCGGTTACGAGCAGTACTTC.

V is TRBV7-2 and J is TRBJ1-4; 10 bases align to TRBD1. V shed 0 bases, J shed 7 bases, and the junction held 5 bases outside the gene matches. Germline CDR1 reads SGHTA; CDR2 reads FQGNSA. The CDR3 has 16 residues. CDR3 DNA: TGTGCCAGCAGCTTAGCGACGGGACAGGGGACTGAAAAACTGTTTTTT. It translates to CASSLATGQGTEKLFF.

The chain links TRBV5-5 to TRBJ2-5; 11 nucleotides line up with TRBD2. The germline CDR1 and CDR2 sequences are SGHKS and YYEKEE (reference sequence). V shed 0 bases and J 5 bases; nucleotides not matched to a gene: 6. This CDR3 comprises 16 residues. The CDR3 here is CASSLVVAGGLETQYF. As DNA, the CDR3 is TGTGCCAGCAGCTTGGTGGTAGCGGGGGGGCTGGAGACCCAGTACTTC.

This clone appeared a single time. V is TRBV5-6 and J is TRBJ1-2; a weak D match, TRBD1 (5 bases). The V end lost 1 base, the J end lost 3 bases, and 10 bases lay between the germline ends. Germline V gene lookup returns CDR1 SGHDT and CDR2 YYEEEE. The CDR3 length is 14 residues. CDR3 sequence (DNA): TGTGCCAGCAGCTTGTTAGGGGATGACTATGGCTACACCTTC. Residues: CASSLLGDDYGYTF.

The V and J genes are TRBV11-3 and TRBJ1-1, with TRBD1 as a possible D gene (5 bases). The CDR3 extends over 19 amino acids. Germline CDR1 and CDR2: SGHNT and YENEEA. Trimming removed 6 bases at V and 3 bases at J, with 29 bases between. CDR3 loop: CASSFPEGGNRGTYTEAFF. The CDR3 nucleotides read TGTGCCAGCAGTTTCCCCGAAGGTGGGAACCGGGGGACGTACACTGAAGCTTTCTTT.

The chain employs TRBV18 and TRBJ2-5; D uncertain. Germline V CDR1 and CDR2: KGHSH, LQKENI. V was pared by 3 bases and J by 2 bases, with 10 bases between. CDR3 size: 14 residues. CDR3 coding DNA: TGTGCCAGCTCACCCCGGGCTACTCAAGAGACCCAGTACTTC. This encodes CASSPRATQETQYF. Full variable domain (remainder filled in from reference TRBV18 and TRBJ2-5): NAGVMQNPRHLVRRRGQEARLRCSPMKGHSHVYWYRQLPEEGLKFMVYLQKENIIDESGMPKERFSAEFPKEGPSILRIQQVVRGDSAAYFCASSPRATQETQYFGPGTRLLVL.

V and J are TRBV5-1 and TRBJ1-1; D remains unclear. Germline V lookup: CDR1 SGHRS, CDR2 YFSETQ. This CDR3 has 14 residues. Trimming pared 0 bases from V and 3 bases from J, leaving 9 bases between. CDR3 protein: CASSLGGSHTEAFF. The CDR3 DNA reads TGCGCCAGCAGCTTGGGTGGCAGTCACACTGAAGCTTTCTTT.